This TCR beta chain was profiled in a study of cytomegalovirus exposure and HLA in healthy donors. On the study more broadly: Both the 120 validation repertoires and the roughly 700 first-cohort repertoires used the same platform, as reported by a later analysis.

Trimming took off 4 bases at V and 6 bases at J, with 15 bases between the two ends. The CDR3 is 14 amino acids. Germline V gene data show CDR1 as LNHDA and CDR2 as SQIVND (reference sequence). TCRdb's table, derived via immunoSEQ multiplex PCR, lists solely in-frame clones and lacks some. Among 200,000 to 250,000 clones, almost 90% were seen once, and the ten largest hold 2.9%. Study conclusions and caveats: The study put roughly 160 TCR beta chains on its list as cytomegalovirus-associated. There were some public TCRs occurring in many donors, but most TCR sequences were rare.

A word on this clone: Its target is unknown.

The sequence derives from a woman in her late teens or twenties in good health and CMV-seronegative. The material sequenced was PBMCs. This chain uses TRBV19 with TRBJ1-2; D remains unclear. CDR3 coding DNA: TGTGCCAGTAGTAGTACCGGGATCGGTGATGGCTACACCTTC. Amino acids: CASSSTGIGDGYTF.